These T cell receptor beta chains were read from a single sample in a study of identical twins. Using its own MiXCR run on the 5' RACE reads, TCRdb lists one record per CDR3 protein. Counted here are under 400,000 distinct CDR3 sequences, approximately 8.8% occurring once; the ten biggest clones make up approximately 8.9%. The sequenced sample consisted of naive T cells sorted from blood. These receptors came from a woman aged 45-59 years in good health. CDR3s include the opening cysteine and the closing phenylalanine or tryptophan. D genes are given only for firm matches. A row's size may be missing; if present it is once, few, many or a size class.

D gene: .
clone size: few
J gene: TRBJ2-3
V gene: TRBV5-1
CDR3 DNA: TGCGCCAGCAGCCCCCTCCCGGGTAGCACAGATACGCAGTATTTT
CDR3 protein: CASSPLPGSTDTQYF

D gene: TRBD2
clone size: many
J gene: TRBJ2-1
V gene: TRBV20-1
CDR3 DNA: TGCAGTGCTAGAGATTCTTTGACTAGCGGGCACTCCTACAATGAGCAGTTCTTC
CDR3 protein: CSARDSLTSGHSYNEQFF

D gene: .
clone size: few
J gene: TRBJ2-2
V gene: TRBV20-1
CDR3 DNA: TGCAGTGCAGACAACGCGAACACCGGGGAGCTGTTTTTT
CDR3 protein: CSADNANTGELFF

D gene: .
clone size: .
J gene: TRBJ1-2
V gene: TRBV3-1
CDR3 DNA: TGTGCCAGCAGCCACACGTCAGGGACCCTGGGAGGCTACACCTTC
CDR3 protein: CASSHTSGTLGGYTF

D gene: .
clone size: .
J gene: TRBJ1-2
V gene: TRBV5-6
CDR3 DNA: TGTGCCAGCAGCTCCGACAGTTCCTATGGCTACACCTTC
CDR3 protein: CASSSDSSYGYTF

D gene: TRBD1
clone size: few
J gene: TRBJ1-1
V gene: TRBV12-3/TRBV12-4
CDR3 DNA: TGTGCCAGCAGTTCAGGACAGGGGTTGGGGACTGAAGCTTTCTTT
CDR3 protein: CASSSGQGLGTEAFF

D gene: .
clone size: few
J gene: TRBJ2-5
V gene: TRBV12-3/TRBV12-4
CDR3 DNA: TGTGCCAGCAGTTCCCTTCTTGCGGTAAGGGTCCGACAAGAGACCCAGTACTTC
CDR3 protein: CASSSLLAVRVRQETQYF

D gene: TRBD1
clone size: few
J gene: TRBJ1-1
V gene: TRBV7-9
CDR3 DNA: TGTGCCAGCAGCCCGGCGGGTGGGACAGGAGGTATGAACACTGAAGCTTTCTTT
CDR3 protein: CASSPAGGTGGMNTEAFF

D gene: .
clone size: many
J gene: TRBJ2-7
V gene: TRBV11-3
CDR3 DNA: TGTGCCAGCAGCTTATCAGGATCCGAGCAGTACTTC
CDR3 protein: CASSLSGSEQYF

D gene: .
clone size: many
J gene: TRBJ1-1
V gene: TRBV12-3/TRBV12-4
CDR3 DNA: TGTGCCAGCACCTGGGGGGATTCTGAAGCTTTCTTT
CDR3 protein: CASTWGDSEAFF

D gene: .
clone size: few
J gene: TRBJ2-1
V gene: TRBV6-5
CDR3 DNA: TGTGCCAGCAGCCCCACCCGTGGGAACAATGAGCAGTTCTTC
CDR3 protein: CASSPTRGNNEQFF

D gene: .
clone size: .
J gene: TRBJ1-5
V gene: TRBV5-1
CDR3 DNA: TGCGCCAGCAGCTTGGGGGCAGGGTACAATCAGCCCCAGCATTTT
CDR3 protein: CASSLGAGYNQPQHF

D gene: TRBD1
clone size: few
J gene: TRBJ2-2
V gene: TRBV24-1
CDR3 DNA: TGTGCCACCAGTGATTTGGGGACAGAGACCGGGGAGCTGTTTTTT
CDR3 protein: CATSDLGTETGELFF

D gene: .
clone size: few
J gene: TRBJ2-7
V gene: TRBV30
CDR3 DNA: TGTGCCTGGAGAGGTTCATATGGACAAGTATCCTACGAGCAGTACTTC
CDR3 protein: CAWRGSYGQVSYEQYF

D gene: .
clone size: many
J gene: TRBJ1-5
V gene: TRBV6-6
CDR3 DNA: TGTGCCAGCAGGGATAGCAATCAGCCCCAGCATTTT
CDR3 protein: CASRDSNQPQHF

D gene: TRBD1
clone size: few
J gene: TRBJ2-3
V gene: TRBV12-3/TRBV12-4
CDR3 DNA: TGTGCCAGCAGTTTAGACATGGGACAGGGGTTTTCAGATACGCAGTATTTT
CDR3 protein: CASSLDMGQGFSDTQYF

D gene: .
clone size: few
J gene: TRBJ2-5
V gene: TRBV3-1
CDR3 DNA: TGTGCCAGCAGCCGAGACGGTGAGACCCAGTACTTC
CDR3 protein: CASSRDGETQYF

D gene: .
clone size: few
J gene: TRBJ2-1
V gene: TRBV5-5
CDR3 DNA: TGTGCCAGCAGCTTGTGGAACAGCCCGGGCCATGAGCAGTTCTTC
CDR3 protein: CASSLWNSPGHEQFF

D gene: TRBD1
clone size: few
J gene: TRBJ1-4
V gene: TRBV7-9
CDR3 DNA: TGTGCCAGCAGCCCTACAGGGGCGGTCAATGAAAAACTGTTTTTT
CDR3 protein: CASSPTGAVNEKLFF

D gene: TRBD1
clone size: .
J gene: TRBJ1-2
V gene: TRBV12-5
CDR3 DNA: TGTGCTAGTGGCCCAGGACAGGGGGCATGGTATGGCTACACCTTC
CDR3 protein: CASGPGQGAWYGYTF

D gene: .
clone size: .
J gene: TRBJ2-1
V gene: TRBV11-2
CDR3 DNA: TGTGCCAGCAGCTTATATAGGGGAGTCTACAATGAGCCGTTCTTC
CDR3 protein: CASSLYRGVYNEPFF

D gene: .
clone size: .
J gene: TRBJ1-1
V gene: TRBV11-1
CDR3 DNA: TGTGCCAGCAGCCGGGAACAGGTGAACACTGAAGCTTTCTTT
CDR3 protein: CASSREQVNTEAFF

D gene: TRBD1
clone size: .
J gene: TRBJ1-1
V gene: TRBV6-5
CDR3 DNA: TGTGCCAGCAGTCATTCAATGGACAGGGCTGCTGAAGCTTTCTTT
CDR3 protein: CASSHSMDRAAEAFF

D gene: .
clone size: .
J gene: TRBJ1-1
V gene: TRBV4-1
CDR3 DNA: TGCGCCAGCAGCCAAGGGGTTCGAACTGAAGCTTTCTTT
CDR3 protein: CASSQGVRTEAFF

D gene: .
clone size: few
J gene: TRBJ1-6
V gene: TRBV7-9
CDR3 DNA: TGTGCCAGCAGCTTCGGACAGCGGGGGACCCTCCACTTT
CDR3 protein: CASSFGQRGTLHF

D gene: .
clone size: .
J gene: TRBJ2-3
V gene: TRBV5-1
CDR3 DNA: TGCGCCAGCAGCCTGGTGGGCGGCGGCACAGATACGCAGTATTTT
CDR3 protein: CASSLVGGGTDTQYF

D gene: .
clone size: .
J gene: TRBJ2-1
V gene: TRBV10-3
CDR3 DNA: TGTGCCATCAGCGGGGACGGACGGGATGAGCAGTTCTTC
CDR3 protein: CAISGDGRDEQFF

D gene: TRBD1
clone size: .
J gene: TRBJ1-5
V gene: TRBV14
CDR3 DNA: TGTGCCAGCAGCCAAAAGGGACAGGTGCTCGGCAATCAGCCCCAGCATTTT
CDR3 protein: CASSQKGQVLGNQPQHF

D gene: .
clone size: few
J gene: TRBJ2-7
V gene: TRBV4-1
CDR3 DNA: TGCGCCAGCAGCCAAGTTTTGGGGATCGAGCAGTACTTC
CDR3 protein: CASSQVLGIEQYF

D gene: .
clone size: few
J gene: TRBJ2-1
V gene: TRBV4-1
CDR3 DNA: TGCGCCAGCAGCCAAGTCGGGGTGGGTAATGAGCAGTTCTTC
CDR3 protein: CASSQVGVGNEQFF

D gene: .
clone size: .
J gene: TRBJ1-2
V gene: TRBV29-1
CDR3 DNA: TGCAGCGTTGAGAACGACAGGACCTATGGCTACACCTTC
CDR3 protein: CSVENDRTYGYTF

D gene: .
clone size: many
J gene: TRBJ1-1
V gene: TRBV12-3/TRBV12-4
CDR3 DNA: TGTGCCAGCAGGGTAGGGGTGGGTGGCAACACTGAAGCTTTCTTT
CDR3 protein: CASRVGVGGNTEAFF

D gene: .
clone size: many
J gene: TRBJ1-1
V gene: TRBV12-3/TRBV12-4
CDR3 DNA: TGTGCCAGCAGGCAGGGGACTGAAGCTTTCTTT
CDR3 protein: CASRQGTEAFF

D gene: .
clone size: many
J gene: TRBJ2-6
V gene: TRBV4-1
CDR3 DNA: TGCGCCAGCAGCCAAATAGGTCGTAGGGACGCAAGCTCTGGGGCCAACGTCCTGACTTTC
CDR3 protein: CASSQIGRRDASSGANVLTF

D gene: .
clone size: many
J gene: TRBJ2-3
V gene: TRBV11-2
CDR3 DNA: TGTGCCAGCAGCTTATTAGCGGATACGCAGTATTTT
CDR3 protein: CASSLLADTQYF

D gene: .
clone size: few
J gene: TRBJ2-5
V gene: TRBV11-3
CDR3 DNA: TGTGCCAGCAGCGCCCTGGGGGACCTGGGGACCCAGTACTTC
CDR3 protein: CASSALGDLGTQYF

D gene: TRBD2
clone size: few
J gene: TRBJ2-3
V gene: TRBV20-1
CDR3 DNA: TGCAGTGCTAGACCGGGACTAGCGGGAGCAGATACGCAGTATTTT
CDR3 protein: CSARPGLAGADTQYF

D gene: TRBD1
clone size: many
J gene: TRBJ1-4
V gene: TRBV6-1
CDR3 DNA: TGTGCCAGCAGTGAAGGGACAGGGCAAAAACTGTTTTTT
CDR3 protein: CASSEGTGQKLFF

D gene: TRBD2
clone size: few
J gene: TRBJ2-1
V gene: TRBV12-3/TRBV12-4
CDR3 DNA: TGTGCCAGCACCCCGGGGGGGACGCAGCAGTTCTTC
CDR3 protein: CASTPGGTQQFF

D gene: .
clone size: few
J gene: TRBJ2-2
V gene: TRBV11-1
CDR3 DNA: TGTGCCAGCAGCTTAGCTGTAAGGACATCGAACACCGGGGAGCTGTTTTTT
CDR3 protein: CASSLAVRTSNTGELFF

D gene: .
clone size: few
J gene: TRBJ1-1
V gene: TRBV5-1
CDR3 DNA: TGCGCCAGCAGCGCCTCAGACGACGTCGGCACTGAAGCTTTCTTT
CDR3 protein: CASSASDDVGTEAFF

D gene: .
clone size: few
J gene: TRBJ2-4
V gene: TRBV14
CDR3 DNA: TGTGCCAGCAGTATACAGGGAATTTACATTCAGTACTTC
CDR3 protein: CASSIQGIYIQYF

D gene: .
clone size: .
J gene: TRBJ2-1
V gene: TRBV4-1
CDR3 DNA: TGCGCCAGCACCGACGACACGCGGATATACAATGAGCAGTTCTTC
CDR3 protein: CASTDDTRIYNEQFF

D gene: .
clone size: few
J gene: TRBJ1-1
V gene: TRBV5-1
CDR3 DNA: TGCGCCAGCAGCTTGGGTTTACCGGGCACTGAAGCTTTCTTT
CDR3 protein: CASSLGLPGTEAFF

D gene: .
clone size: many
J gene: TRBJ1-5
V gene: TRBV5-1
CDR3 DNA: TGCGCCAGCAGCTTGCCGAGGAACGGTGCTTTCGGACAGCCCCAGCATTTT
CDR3 protein: CASSLPRNGAFGQPQHF

D gene: TRBD2
clone size: .
J gene: TRBJ2-5
V gene: TRBV11-2
CDR3 DNA: TGTGCCAGCAGCATACGGACTAGCCTAGAGACCCAGTACTTC
CDR3 protein: CASSIRTSLETQYF

D gene: .
clone size: few
J gene: TRBJ2-3
V gene: TRBV15
CDR3 DNA: TGTGCCACAACTGGAATGGTGGGGAATACGCAGTATTTT
CDR3 protein: CATTGMVGNTQYF

D gene: .
clone size: few
J gene: TRBJ1-1
V gene: TRBV7-8
CDR3 DNA: TGTGCCAGCAGCCCCGGGGTAATGAACACTGAAGCTTTCTTT
CDR3 protein: CASSPGVMNTEAFF

D gene: .
clone size: many
J gene: TRBJ1-6
V gene: TRBV5-5
CDR3 DNA: TGTGCCAGCAGCTTGCCCAGGGGTCATGCTAATTCACCCCTCCACTTT
CDR3 protein: CASSLPRGHANSPLHF

D gene: .
clone size: .
J gene: TRBJ2-4
V gene: TRBV20-1
CDR3 DNA: TGCAGTGCTCAGGAAAGGCAGGCCAAAATCATTCAGTACTTC
CDR3 protein: CSAQERQAKIIQYF

D gene: TRBD1
clone size: .
J gene: TRBJ2-1
V gene: TRBV12-5
CDR3 DNA: TGTGCTAGTGGTTTGCCAACCCAGGGGGCTGGAAATGAGCAGTTCTTC
CDR3 protein: CASGLPTQGAGNEQFF

D gene: TRBD1
clone size: many
J gene: TRBJ2-7
V gene: TRBV27
CDR3 DNA: TGTGCCAGCAGTTTAGGAAACAGGGGCTCCTACGAGCAGTACTTC
CDR3 protein: CASSLGNRGSYEQYF

D gene: .
clone size: .
J gene: TRBJ2-5
V gene: TRBV5-1
CDR3 DNA: TGCGCCAGCAGCTCCTACCGCGGGAAAGAGACCCAGTACTTC
CDR3 protein: CASSSYRGKETQYF

D gene: TRBD2
clone size: .
J gene: TRBJ2-1
V gene: TRBV28
CDR3 DNA: TGTGCCAGCAAGCGGGGGTTCTTCAATGAGCAGTTCTTC
CDR3 protein: CASKRGFFNEQFF